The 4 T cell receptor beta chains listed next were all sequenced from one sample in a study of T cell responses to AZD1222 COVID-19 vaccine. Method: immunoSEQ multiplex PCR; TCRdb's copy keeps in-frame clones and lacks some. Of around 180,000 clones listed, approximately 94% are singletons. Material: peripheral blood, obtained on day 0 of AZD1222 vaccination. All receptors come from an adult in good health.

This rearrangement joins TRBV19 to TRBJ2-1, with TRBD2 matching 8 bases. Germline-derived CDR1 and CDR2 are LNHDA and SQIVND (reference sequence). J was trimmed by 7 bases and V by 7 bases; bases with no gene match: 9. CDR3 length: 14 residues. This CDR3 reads CASKFLAGRNEQFF. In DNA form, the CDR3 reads TGTGCCAGTAAGTTCCTAGCGGGTAGAAATGAGCAGTTCTTC.

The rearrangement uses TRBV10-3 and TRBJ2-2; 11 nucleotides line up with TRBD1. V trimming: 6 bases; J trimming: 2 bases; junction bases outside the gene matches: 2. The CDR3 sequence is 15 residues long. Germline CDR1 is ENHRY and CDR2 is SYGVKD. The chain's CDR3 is CAIRGQGENTGELFF. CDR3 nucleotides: TGTGCCATCAGGGGACAGGGGGAAAACACCGGGGAGCTGTTTTTT.

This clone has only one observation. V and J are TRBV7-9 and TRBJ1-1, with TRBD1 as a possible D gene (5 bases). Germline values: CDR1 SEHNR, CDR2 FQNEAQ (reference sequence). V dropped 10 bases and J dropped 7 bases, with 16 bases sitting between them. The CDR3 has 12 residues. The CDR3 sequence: CATTSGTGEAFF. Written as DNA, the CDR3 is TGTGCCACCACCTCAGGGACGGGTGAAGCTTTCTTT.

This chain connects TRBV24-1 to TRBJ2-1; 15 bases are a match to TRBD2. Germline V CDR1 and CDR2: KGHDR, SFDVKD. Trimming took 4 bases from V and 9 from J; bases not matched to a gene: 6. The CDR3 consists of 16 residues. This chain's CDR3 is CATSEGLAGGPSEQFF. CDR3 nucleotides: TGTGCCACCAGTGAAGGACTAGCGGGAGGGCCCTCTGAGCAGTTCTTC.